This T cell receptor (beta chain) was recorded in a study of CD8 T cells in ankylosing spondylitis. Overall study findings and caveats: Both synovial fluid and blood in reactive arthritis had previously been reported to carry some motif variants.

Notes on this clonotype: Antigen specificity is unknown. A much larger clone is a single base away; this may be a read error.

TCRdb analysed the 5' RACE reads with MiXCR anew, one entry per CDR3 protein. The sample holds 120,000 or so distinct CDR3 sequences; approximately 13% are singletons and the top ten take around 3%. The CDR3 spans 14 residues. Germline V gene data show CDR1 as SGHTA and CDR2 as FQGNSA. V lost 10 bases to trimming and J lost 1 base; unmatched junction nucleotides: 6. The clonotype originates from a female donor with ankylosing spondylitis or in good health (not recorded which). Sequencing used blood, either unsorted or a sorted T cell fraction (not recorded which). The V and J genes are TRBV7-2 and TRBJ2-3, with 9 bases identical to TRBD1. CDR3 region: CATNRDRGTDTQYF. CDR3 sequence (DNA): TGTGCCACCAACCGGGACAGGGGCACAGATACGCAGTATTTT.